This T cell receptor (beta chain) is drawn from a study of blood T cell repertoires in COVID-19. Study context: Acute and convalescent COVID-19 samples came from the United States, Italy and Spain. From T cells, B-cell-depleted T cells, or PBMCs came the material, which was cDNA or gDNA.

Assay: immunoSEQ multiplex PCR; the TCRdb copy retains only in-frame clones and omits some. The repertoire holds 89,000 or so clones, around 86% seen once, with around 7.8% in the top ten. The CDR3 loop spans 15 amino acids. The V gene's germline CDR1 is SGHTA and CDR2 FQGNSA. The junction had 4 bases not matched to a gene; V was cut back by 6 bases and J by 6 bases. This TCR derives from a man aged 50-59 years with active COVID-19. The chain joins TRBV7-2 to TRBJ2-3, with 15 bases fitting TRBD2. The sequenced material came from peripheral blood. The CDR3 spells CASRGGTSGGDTQYF. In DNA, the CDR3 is TGTGCCAGCAGGGGCGGGACTAGCGGGGGGGATACGCAGTATTTT.